The 22 T cell receptor beta chains listed next were all sequenced from one sample in a study of blood T cell repertoires in COVID-19. Some clones are missing from TCRdb's copy, which holds only in-frame ones; the method was immunoSEQ multiplex PCR. The sample comprises 150,000 to 200,000 clones, approximately 86% of which are singletons, and nearly 8.5% rests with the top ten. Sequenced sample: peripheral blood. These receptor sequences come from a man aged 60 to 75 with acute or convalescent COVID-19.

This clone was found once. This sequence may be a read error, since a much larger clone differs from it by one base. The J gene is TRBJ2-1, the V gene TRBV10-1; possible D gene TRBD2, 6 bases. Germline-derived CDR1 and CDR2 are WNHNN and SYGVQD (reference sequence). The V end was cut by 3 bases, the J end by 7 bases, with 16 bases between. The CDR3 contains 15 residues. CDR3 DNA: TGCGCCAGCAGTGACCCCAGGACTGGGGGGAATGAGCAGTTCTTC. Translating gives CASSDPRTGGNEQFF.

The chain employs TRBV5-4 and TRBJ2-7; 9 bases match TRBD2. V was pared by 7 bases and J by 1 base, with 6 bases of the junction left unmatched. Germline assignment: CDR1 SGHNT and CDR2 YYREEE (reference sequence). This CDR3 has 14 residues. CDR3 loop: CASHSGGKSYEQYF. CDR3 DNA sequence: TGTGCCAGCCACAGCGGGGGGAAGTCCTACGAGCAGTACTTC.

This clone turned up a few times. The chain is built from TRBV2 and TRBJ2-5, with 9 bases that match TRBD2. The V gene end was trimmed by 9 bases and the J gene end by 9 bases; junction bases not matched to a gene: 20. The CDR3 sequence is 16 residues long. Germline V CDR1 and CDR2: SNHLY, FYNNEI. The CDR3, as DNA: TGTGCCAGTGACGGTCCGACTAGCGGCCAATTTTCGGCCCAGTACTTC. Its protein product is CASDGPTSGQFSAQYF.

J is TRBJ1-5 and V is TRBV20-1; D not certain. The germline CDR1 and CDR2 sequences are DFQATT and SNEGSKA (reference sequence). The CDR3 has 12 amino acids. Trimming removed 3 bases at V and 13 bases at J, with 16 bases between. CDR3 DNA: TGCAGTGCTAGTCAAAGAGGGAGTTCTCAGCATTTT. This translates into CSASQRGSSQHF.

This clone was found once. The V and J genes are TRBV7-3 and TRBJ1-1, with D unclear. CDR1 SGHTA and CDR2 FQGTGA come from the germline V gene. The CDR3 sequence is 13 residues long. Deletions cut 5 bases from V and 0 bases from J, with 7 bases between. The CDR3 protein is CASSVSMNTEAFF. The CDR3 DNA sequence: TGTGCCAGCAGCGTAAGTATGAACACTGAAGCTTTCTTT. The full variable domain, rest sourced from reference TRBV7-3 and TRBJ1-1, is GAGVSQTPSNKVTEKGKYVELRCDPISGHTALYWYRQSLGQGPEFLIYFQGTGAADDSGLPNDRFFAVRPEGSVSTLKIQRTERGDSAVYLCASSVSMNTEAFFGQGTRLTVV.

The chain carries TRBV5-1 and TRBJ1-1; D possibly corresponds to TRBD1 (5 bases). Between the trimmed V and J ends, which lost 4 bases and 0 bases, there was a span of 10 bases. Germline V gene sequence: CDR1 SGHRS, CDR2 YFSETQ. This CDR3 spans 14 amino acids. In DNA form, the CDR3 reads TGCGCCAGCAGCCCCTCCAGGGTGAACACTGAAGCTTTCTTT. Its protein product is CASSPSRVNTEAFF.

This chain connects TRBV19 to TRBJ2-1; perhaps TRBD2 as D (6 bases). V was clipped by 3 bases and J by 6 bases, with 9 bases between them. The CDR3 sequence is 13 residues long. Germline V gives CDR1 LNHDA, CDR2 SQIVND (reference sequence). The CDR3 reads CASSIGGINEQFF. The CDR3 region has the DNA TGTGCCAGTAGTATTGGAGGGATCAATGAGCAGTTCTTC.

The V gene is TRBV6-1, the J gene TRBJ2-1; 13 bases are a match to TRBD2. CDR3 length equals 16 residues. Germline assignment: CDR1 MNHNS and CDR2 SASEGT. J was trimmed by 3 bases and V by 4 bases; bases with no gene match: 3. DNA for the CDR3: TGTGCCAGCAGTGCCCGGACTAGCGGGAGCTACAATGAGCAGTTCTTC. This gives the protein CASSARTSGSYNEQFF.

The chain recombines TRBV19 with TRBJ2-7, with D possibly TRBD2 on 6 matching bases. Trimming removed 1 base at V and 6 bases at J, with 13 bases between. The CDR3 sequence is 14 residues long. Germline CDR1 LNHDA, CDR2 SQIVND (reference sequence). CDR3 sequence reads: CASSIVSGAGEQYF. CDR3 DNA sequence: TGTGCCAGTAGTATAGTTTCGGGAGCGGGCGAGCAGTACTTC.

In its sample, this clone was seen once. This chain uses TRBV9 with TRBJ1-1; 7 bases fit TRBD1. J was trimmed by 2 bases and V by 0 bases; bases with no gene match: 4. The CDR3 runs to 15 residues. Per germline, CDR1 SGDLS and CDR2 YYNGEE. Here the CDR3 DNA reads TGTGCCAGCAGCGTAGCTGCAGGGGGAAACACTGAAGCTTTCTTT. This encodes CASSVAAGGNTEAFF. Full variable domain (rest looked up from reference TRBV9 and TRBJ1-1): DSGVTQTPKHLITATGQRVTLRCSPRSGDLSVYWYQQSLDQGLQFLIQYYNGEERAKGNILERFSAQQFPDLHSELNLSSLELGDSALYFCASSVAAGGNTEAFFGQGTRLTVV.

The chain combines TRBV28 with TRBJ2-3; maybe TRBD2 (5 bases). Trimming removed 6 bases from V and 3 bases from J, with 10 bases in between. Germline V gene data show CDR1 as MDHEN and CDR2 as SYDVKM. This CDR3 is built from 13 residues. The CDR3 DNA sequence: TGTGCCAGCAGATCCCGGGGTACAGATACGCAGTATTTT. It specifies CASRSRGTDTQYF. Full variable domain (missing parts from reference TRBV28 and TRBJ2-3): DVKVTQSSRYLVKRTGEKVFLECVQDMDHENMFWYRQDPGLGLRLIYFSYDVKMKEKGDIPEGYSVSREKKERFSLILESASTNQTSMYLCASRSRGTDTQYFGPGTRLTVL.

V gene TRBV27 combines with J gene TRBJ1-4, with D unclear. Trimming stripped 3 bases from V and 5 bases from J, with 10 bases between. Germline CDR1 and CDR2: MNHEY and SMNVEV (reference sequence). The CDR3 extends over 14 amino acids. CDR3 nucleotides: TGTGCCAGCAGTTTTGGGCACCCAAATGAAAAACTGTTTTTT. Its protein is CASSFGHPNEKLFF. The entire variable domain, with the rest obtained from reference TRBV27 and TRBJ1-4, is as follows: EAQVTQNPRYLITVTGKKLTVTCSQNMNHEYMSWYRQDPGLGLRQIYYSMNVEVTDKGDVPEGYKVSRKEKRNFPLILESPSPNQTSLYFCASSFGHPNEKLFFGSGTQLSVL.

The chain has TRBV20-1 and TRBJ2-7; 10 bases are a match to TRBD2. Germline trimming cut 3 bases from V and 2 bases from J; bases unmatched to any gene: 7. The CDR3 has 15 residues. Germline V gene lookup returns CDR1 DFQATT and CDR2 SNEGSKA (reference sequence). CDR3 region: CSASQVAGGTYEQYF. The DNA for the CDR3 is TGCAGTGCTAGTCAAGTAGCGGGAGGCACCTACGAGCAGTACTTC.

The chain is built from TRBV30 and TRBJ1-2, with D maybe TRBD1 (6 bases). Deletions cut 5 bases from V and 4 bases from J, with 11 bases between. This CDR3 has 12 residues. The V gene's germline CDR1 is GTSNPN and CDR2 SVGIG (reference sequence). In DNA, the CDR3 is TGTGCCTGGGGGGGCCTCGCCTATGGCTACACCTTC. Amino acid sequence: CAWGGLAYGYTF.

This clone was counted a single time. The chain links TRBV28 to TRBJ1-5, with D possibly TRBD1 on 5 matching bases. This CDR3 is built from 13 residues. V was trimmed by 4 bases and J by 5 bases, leaving 9 bases between them. The V gene's germline CDR1 is MDHEN and CDR2 SYDVKM. The CDR3 bases are TGTGCCAGCAGTTCCACAGGCTATCAGCCCCAGCATTTT. This gives the protein CASSSTGYQPQHF. The variable domain in full, with the rest retrieved from reference TRBV28 and TRBJ1-5, is DVKVTQSSRYLVKRTGEKVFLECVQDMDHENMFWYRQDPGLGLRLIYFSYDVKMKEKGDIPEGYSVSREKKERFSLILESASTNQTSMYLCASSSTGYQPQHFGDGTRLSIL.

The chain employs TRBV30 and TRBJ1-4; D remains ambiguous. The CDR3 spans 13 residues. V shed 0 bases and J shed 8 bases, with 10 bases lying between them. Germline V gene lookup returns CDR1 GTSNPN and CDR2 SVGIG (reference sequence). This chain's CDR3 is CAWSVARREKLFF. The CDR3 nucleotides read TGTGCCTGGAGTGTTGCGCGGCGGGAAAAACTGTTTTTT.

The J gene is TRBJ1-6, the V gene TRBV27; D not certain. The CDR3 consists of 12 residues. Trimming took 3 bases from V and 7 from J, leaving 4 bases between them. CDR1 MNHEY and CDR2 SMNVEV come from the germline V gene (reference sequence). CDR3 protein: CASSFRNSPLHF. The CDR3 nucleotides are TGTGCCAGCAGTTTCCGGAATTCACCCCTCCACTTT.

The genes are TRBV15 and TRBJ2-3; no clear D gene. V was shortened by 1 base and J by 5 bases, with 10 bases between the two germline ends. CDR1 LNHNV and CDR2 YYDKDF come from the germline V gene (reference sequence). The CDR3 runs to 14 residues. DNA of the CDR3: TGTGCCACCAGCAGAGCTACAGAGAGAGATACGCAGTATTTT. This gives the protein CATSRATERDTQYF.

The chain employs TRBV4-2 and TRBJ2-5; D possibly corresponds to TRBD1 (5 bases). CDR1 and CDR2 (germline): LGHNA, YNFKEQ. The CDR3 is 16 amino acids. Trimming removed 0 bases at V and 5 bases at J, with 16 bases between. CDR3: CASSQERAGKGETQYF. CDR3 DNA: TGTGCCAGCAGCCAAGAAAGGGCCGGTAAGGGGGAGACCCAGTACTTC.

The V and J genes are TRBV29-1 and TRBJ1-2; TRBD1 matches 10 bases. Germline CDR1 and CDR2: SQVTM and ANQGSEA. V dropped 6 bases and J dropped 7; count of bases not matched to a gene: 5. The CDR3 runs to 12 residues. The CDR3 nucleotides are TGCAGCGTCCCGGGACAGGGGCTTGGCTACACCTTC. Translation gives CSVPGQGLGYTF.

The chain recombines TRBV10-3 with TRBJ2-7; 9 bases align to TRBD2. The J segment lost 3 bases and the V segment lost 2 bases, leaving 5 bases of the junction unmatched. The CDR3 has 15 residues. Germline CDR1 reads ENHRY; CDR2 reads SYGVKD. This CDR3 is CAISEPGLANYEQYF. The CDR3, as DNA: TGTGCCATCAGTGAGCCGGGACTAGCTAACTACGAGCAGTACTTC.

There are many counts of this clone. Distinct nucleotide sequences in the sample also encode this CDR3. This chain connects TRBV5-1 to TRBJ1-2; TRBD1 aligns across 9 bases. The CDR3 has 13 amino acids. CDR1 and CDR2 (germline): SGHRS, YFSETQ. V trimming: 4 bases; J trimming: 6 bases; junction bases outside the gene matches: 4. CDR3 residues: CASSLQGADGYTF. The CDR3 DNA sequence: TGCGCCAGCAGCCTACAGGGGGCGGATGGCTACACCTTC.